The rows below give T cell receptor beta chains drawn from one sample of a study of preoperative IRX-2 immunotherapy in early breast cancer. Here immunoSEQ multiplex PCR was the method, and the copy in TCRdb shows in-frame clones only, minus some. Of some 29,000 clones in the sample, 90% are singletons; the top ten hold roughly 10%. Sampling took place from a patient treated with IRX-2 immunotherapy. These receptors were collected from a human donor with breast cancer. CDR3s include the opening cysteine and the closing phenylalanine or tryptophan. The D gene is left open where the match is weak. Size tells how often a clone was seen (once, few, many) or the class of an expanded clone, and some rows leave it out.

d_call: NA
cdr3_length: 13
v_call: TRBV11-3
j_call: TRBJ2-1
clone_size: NA
cdr3_nt: TGTGCCAGCAGCTTAGGCTCGCTTAATGAGCAGTTCTTC
cdr3_aa: CASSLGSLNEQFF

d_call: NA
cdr3_length: 14
v_call: TRBV5-1
j_call: TRBJ2-5
clone_size: NA
cdr3_nt: TGCGCCAGCAGCCGGGACTCCGCTGGGGAGACCCAGTACTTC
cdr3_aa: CASSRDSAGETQYF

d_call: NA
cdr3_length: 13
v_call: TRBV7-6
j_call: TRBJ2-1
clone_size: NA
cdr3_nt: TGTGCCAGCAGCTTAGAACTAGTCAATGAGCAGTTCTTC
cdr3_aa: CASSLELVNEQFF

d_call: NA
cdr3_length: 16
v_call: TRBV28
j_call: TRBJ2-3
clone_size: NA
cdr3_nt: TGTGCCAGCAGCCCCTTGGGTGAGCGGAGCACAGATACGCAGTATTTT
cdr3_aa: CASSPLGERSTDTQYF

d_call: TRBD2
cdr3_length: 14
v_call: TRBV10-1
j_call: TRBJ2-2
clone_size: NA
cdr3_nt: TGCGCCAGCAGCTCAGGCGGGAGTACCGGGGAGCTGTTTTTT
cdr3_aa: CASSSGGSTGELFF

d_call: NA
cdr3_length: 12
v_call: TRBV30
j_call: TRBJ1-2
clone_size: NA
cdr3_nt: TGTGCCTGGAGTGAGCCCCCGGGGGGCTACACCTTC
cdr3_aa: CAWSEPPGGYTF

d_call: NA
cdr3_length: 14
v_call: TRBV19
j_call: TRBJ2-5
clone_size: NA
cdr3_nt: TGTGCCAGTAGTATATACGAGGGCGGAGAGACCCAGTACTTC
cdr3_aa: CASSIYEGGETQYF

d_call: TRBD1
cdr3_length: 16
v_call: TRBV19
j_call: TRBJ1-6
clone_size: NA
cdr3_nt: TGTGCCAGTAGTCATTTCTCGACAGGGCAAAATTCACCCCTCCACTTT
cdr3_aa: CASSHFSTGQNSPLHF

d_call: TRBD2
cdr3_length: 15
v_call: TRBV7-2
j_call: TRBJ2-7
clone_size: once
cdr3_nt: TGTGCCAGCAGCCCCCAGGGACTAGCGGGTTACGAGCAGTACTTC
cdr3_aa: CASSPQGLAGYEQYF

d_call: NA
cdr3_length: 15
v_call: TRBV5-1
j_call: TRBJ1-2
clone_size: NA
cdr3_nt: TGCGCCAGCAGCTTCAGGGCAGTAGGGGAAGCCGGCTACACCTTC
cdr3_aa: CASSFRAVGEAGYTF

d_call: TRBD2
cdr3_length: 16
v_call: TRBV4-3
j_call: TRBJ2-2
clone_size: NA
cdr3_nt: TGCGCCAGCAGCCAAGGTCGGGCGGGGGGGCCCGGGGAGCTGTTTTTT
cdr3_aa: CASSQGRAGGPGELFF

d_call: TRBD1
cdr3_length: 15
v_call: TRBV6-1
j_call: TRBJ1-2
clone_size: NA
cdr3_nt: TGTGCCAGCAGTGACGGGACAGGGGGCTTCTATGGCTACACCTTC
cdr3_aa: CASSDGTGGFYGYTF

d_call: NA
cdr3_length: 14
v_call: TRBV6-1
j_call: TRBJ1-1
clone_size: NA
cdr3_nt: TGTGCCAGCAGTGAAGGGACCCAGAACACTGAAGCTTTCTTT
cdr3_aa: CASSEGTQNTEAFF

d_call: NA
cdr3_length: 14
v_call: TRBV11-3
j_call: TRBJ1-1
clone_size: NA
cdr3_nt: TGTGCCAGCAGCTTTGACGGAAAGAACACTGAAGCTTTCTTT
cdr3_aa: CASSFDGKNTEAFF

d_call: NA
cdr3_length: 13
v_call: TRBV7-9
j_call: TRBJ2-5
clone_size: NA
cdr3_nt: TGTGCCAGCAGCTTCTCCAGGGTTGAGACCCAGTACTTC
cdr3_aa: CASSFSRVETQYF

d_call: NA
cdr3_length: 15
v_call: TRBV27
j_call: TRBJ2-3
clone_size: NA
cdr3_nt: TGTGCCAGCAGCCCACTGAGGGGAAGGTGGGATACGCAGTATTTT
cdr3_aa: CASSPLRGRWDTQYF

d_call: NA
cdr3_length: 12
v_call: TRBV29-1
j_call: TRBJ2-3
clone_size: NA
cdr3_nt: TGCAGCGTTGTGGGGGATACAGATACGCAGTATTTT
cdr3_aa: CSVVGDTDTQYF

d_call: NA
cdr3_length: 15
v_call: TRBV5-1
j_call: TRBJ2-7
clone_size: NA
cdr3_nt: TGCGCCAGCAGCTTGGTGGCGGGACCCTCCTACGAGCAGTACTTC
cdr3_aa: CASSLVAGPSYEQYF

d_call: TRBD1
cdr3_length: 15
v_call: TRBV5-5
j_call: TRBJ1-2
clone_size: NA
cdr3_nt: TGTGCCAGCAGCTTATCGGCAGGGGGCAACTATGGCTACACCTTC
cdr3_aa: CASSLSAGGNYGYTF

d_call: NA
cdr3_length: 15
v_call: TRBV6-1
j_call: TRBJ2-2
clone_size: once
cdr3_nt: TGTGCCAGCAGTGCGGCAGGTTTGAACACCGGGGAGCTGTTTTTT
cdr3_aa: CASSAAGLNTGELFF

d_call: TRBD1
cdr3_length: 14
v_call: TRBV7-9
j_call: TRBJ1-2
clone_size: NA
cdr3_nt: TGTGCCAGCATTGGGGCAGGGGGAAACTATGGCTACACCTTC
cdr3_aa: CASIGAGGNYGYTF

d_call: NA
cdr3_length: 15
v_call: TRBV4-3
j_call: TRBJ2-1
clone_size: NA
cdr3_nt: TGCGCCAGCAGCCAAGAGACAAGCTCCTACAATGAGCAGTTCTTC
cdr3_aa: CASSQETSSYNEQFF

d_call: TRBD2
cdr3_length: 18
v_call: TRBV4-3
j_call: TRBJ2-3
clone_size: NA
cdr3_nt: TGCGCCAGCAGCCAAGATACCCTAGCGGATATTAGCACAGATACGCAGTATTTT
cdr3_aa: CASSQDTLADISTDTQYF

d_call: TRBD2
cdr3_length: 16
v_call: TRBV5-1
j_call: TRBJ2-5
clone_size: NA
cdr3_nt: TGCGCCAGCAGCTCAGGGACTAGCGGGGGTAAAGAGACCCAGTACTTC
cdr3_aa: CASSSGTSGGKETQYF

d_call: TRBD2
cdr3_length: 15
v_call: TRBV18
j_call: TRBJ2-7
clone_size: NA
cdr3_nt: TGTGCCAGCTCACTTCGAGGGAGGGCCGACTACGAGCAGTACTTC
cdr3_aa: CASSLRGRADYEQYF

d_call: NA
cdr3_length: 14
v_call: TRBV15
j_call: TRBJ1-2
clone_size: once
cdr3_nt: TGTGCCACCAGCAGTAGGACATCGGGGGCTGGCTACACCTTC
cdr3_aa: CATSSRTSGAGYTF

d_call: TRBD1
cdr3_length: 16
v_call: TRBV7-8
j_call: TRBJ2-5
clone_size: NA
cdr3_nt: TGTGCCAGCAGCCCCACAGAGGGCAGGGGGTTTGAGACCCAGTACTTC
cdr3_aa: CASSPTEGRGFETQYF

d_call: NA
cdr3_length: 15
v_call: TRBV29-1
j_call: TRBJ1-1
clone_size: NA
cdr3_nt: TGCAGCGTTGAGGAGGCGGGGACCGGGAACACTGAAGCTTTCTTT
cdr3_aa: CSVEEAGTGNTEAFF

d_call: NA
cdr3_length: 14
v_call: TRBV5-4
j_call: TRBJ2-5
clone_size: once
cdr3_nt: TGTGCCAGCAGCTCCGGGACGGACCAAGAGACCCAGTACTTC
cdr3_aa: CASSSGTDQETQYF

d_call: TRBD1
cdr3_length: 13
v_call: TRBV6-4
j_call: TRBJ1-2
clone_size: NA
cdr3_nt: TGTGCCAGCAGCCCGACGCAGGGGGAAGGCTACACCTTC
cdr3_aa: CASSPTQGEGYTF

d_call: NA
cdr3_length: 11
v_call: TRBV2
j_call: TRBJ2-7
clone_size: NA
cdr3_nt: TGTGCCAGCAAGGACCCGGACGAGCAGTACTTC
cdr3_aa: CASKDPDEQYF

d_call: NA
cdr3_length: 12
v_call: TRBV7-8
j_call: TRBJ2-3
clone_size: NA
cdr3_nt: TGTGCCAGCAGCTCCCCGGCTTATACGCAGTATTTT
cdr3_aa: CASSSPAYTQYF

d_call: NA
cdr3_length: 16
v_call: TRBV5-4
j_call: TRBJ2-2
clone_size: NA
cdr3_nt: TGTGCCAGCAACCGTGGGGGTAGCGGAAACACCGGGGAGCTGTTTTTT
cdr3_aa: CASNRGGSGNTGELFF

d_call: TRBD1
cdr3_length: 14
v_call: TRBV2
j_call: TRBJ2-7
clone_size: NA
cdr3_nt: TGTGCCAGCAGTACAGGGGGAGCGGCCTACGAGCAGTACTTC
cdr3_aa: CASSTGGAAYEQYF

d_call: NA
cdr3_length: 13
v_call: TRBV19
j_call: TRBJ1-1
clone_size: NA
cdr3_nt: TGTGCCAGTAGGATGGGGACGAACACTGAAGCTTTCTTT
cdr3_aa: CASRMGTNTEAFF

d_call: NA
cdr3_length: 14
v_call: TRBV27
j_call: TRBJ2-5
clone_size: NA
cdr3_nt: TGTGCCAGCAGTTTGGGGCAGGGGCAAGAGACCCAGTACTTC
cdr3_aa: CASSLGQGQETQYF

d_call: NA
cdr3_length: 13
v_call: TRBV28
j_call: TRBJ2-7
clone_size: NA
cdr3_nt: TGTGCCAGCAGGTCCCAGGGTAGGAACGAGCAGTACTTC
cdr3_aa: CASRSQGRNEQYF

d_call: NA
cdr3_length: 11
v_call: TRBV20-1
j_call: TRBJ2-7
clone_size: NA
cdr3_nt: TGCAGTGCTAGACTATCCTACGAGCAGTACTTC
cdr3_aa: CSARLSYEQYF

d_call: TRBD1
cdr3_length: 13
v_call: TRBV2
j_call: TRBJ2-3
clone_size: NA
cdr3_nt: TGTGCCAGCAATCGACAGGGAACAGATACGCAGTATTTT
cdr3_aa: CASNRQGTDTQYF

d_call: NA
cdr3_length: 11
v_call: TRBV2
j_call: TRBJ2-7
clone_size: once
cdr3_nt: TGTGCCAGCAGCTACAGTGGCGAGCAGTACTTC
cdr3_aa: CASSYSGEQYF